These 22 T cell receptor beta chains share one sample of origin, sequenced in a study of human T cells and chemical hapten exposure. TCRdb re-derived calls from the RACE reads in MiXCR, one entry per CDR3 protein. The table lists about 120,000 distinct CDR3 sequences, roughly an eighth of them singletons, with 0.9% to 0.95% in the top ten. Stated time point: patch test 1, 2 weeks after DPC sensitization. The treatment: therapeutic diphenylcyclopropenone sensitization with weekly scalp DPC. The source was whole blood, collected in connection with sensitization to the hapten diphenylcyclopropenone (DPC). The receptors here all came from a man in his late teens or twenties with alopecia areata. Some clones in this sample may be carry-over from other donors' samples.

This chain links TRBV11-3 with TRBJ2-1; TRBD2 matches at 10 bases. Germline lookup yields CDR1 SGHNT and CDR2 YENEEA. Trimming took 1 base from V and 6 from J; bases not matched to a gene: 3. This CDR3 region has 15 residues. The CDR3 here is CASSLGASGGNEQFF. CDR3 bases: TGTGCCAGCAGCTTAGGGGCTAGCGGGGGCAATGAGCAGTTCTTC.

The genes are TRBV7-6 and TRBJ2-1, with TRBD2 matching 10 bases. V lost 1 base and J lost 8; bases outside the gene matches: 5. In germline, CDR1 is SGHVS, CDR2 FNYEAQ. The length of the CDR3 is 15 residues. CDR3 sequence reads: CASSLEAGGPDEQFF. CDR3 nucleotide sequence: TGTGCCAGCAGCTTAGAAGCGGGGGGGCCTGATGAGCAGTTCTTC.

This sequence joins TRBV27 and TRBJ2-2; D may be TRBD2 (5 bases). The V gene lost 2 bases and the J gene lost 5 bases, with 9 bases spanning the gap. Germline CDR1 reads MNHEY; CDR2 reads SMNVEV (reference sequence). The CDR3 is 14 residues long. CDR3 nucleotides: TGTGCCAGCAGTTTAGAGGGATGGACCGGGGAGCTGTTTTTT. Its protein is CASSLEGWTGELFF.

The chain employs TRBV9 and TRBJ2-3, with TRBD2 matching 8 bases. Germline assignment: CDR1 SGDLS and CDR2 YYNGEE. The ends lost 0 bases at V and 4 bases at J; junction bases unmatched: 1. The CDR3 is made up of 14 amino acids. The DNA for the CDR3 is TGTGCCAGCAGCGTAGAGACTAGCGCAGATACGCAGTATTTT. Amino acid sequence: CASSVETSADTQYF. Filled out from reference TRBV9 and TRBJ2-3, the complete variable domain reads DSGVTQTPKHLITATGQRVTLRCSPRSGDLSVYWYQQSLDQGLQFLIQYYNGEERAKGNILERFSAQQFPDLHSELNLSSLELGDSALYFCASSVETSADTQYFGPGTRLTVL.

In this sample, this clonotype turned up many times. The chain joins TRBV27 to TRBJ2-3; D unclear. The CDR3 covers 15 residues. Trimming pared 4 bases from V and 0 bases from J, leaving 11 bases between. Germline V gene lookup returns CDR1 MNHEY and CDR2 SMNVEV (reference sequence). This CDR3 is CASSSPLLSTDTQYF. Here the CDR3 DNA reads TGTGCCAGCAGTTCGCCACTCCTGAGCACAGATACGCAGTATTTT.

This clonotype was seen a few times. This chain joins TRBV28 and TRBJ1-1; D is uncertain. The germline V gene has CDR1 MDHEN and CDR2 SYDVKM. The CDR3 spans 16 residues. Trimming took 2 bases from V and 6 from J, leaving 19 bases between them. This CDR3 reads CASSLIGRRLESEAFF. The CDR3 DNA follows: TGTGCCAGCAGTTTAATCGGGCGCAGGCTCGAATCTGAAGCTTTCTTT.

This clonotype has only a few counts. This sequence joins TRBV20-1 and TRBJ2-7, with D unresolved. Germline values: CDR1 DFQATT, CDR2 SNEGSKA (reference sequence). CDR3 length: 13 amino acids. The V end was cut by 6 bases, the J end by 0 bases, with 12 bases between. CDR3 sequence: CSATPSLSYEQYF. CDR3 DNA: TGCAGTGCCACCCCCAGCCTCTCCTACGAGCAGTACTTC.

In this sample, this clonotype turned up a few times. The rearrangement joins TRBV7-9 to TRBJ1-1, with D possibly TRBD1 on 6 matching bases. The CDR3 is 14 amino acids. Trimming pared 5 bases from V and 5 bases from J, leaving 15 bases between. CDR1 is SEHNR and CDR2 is FQNEAQ in the germline V gene (reference sequence). The CDR3, as DNA: TGTGCCAGCAGCCACGAGGGGGGAAGGACTGAAGCTTTCTTT. The encoded protein is CASSHEGGRTEAFF.

There are a few counts of this clonotype. This chain joins TRBV6-4 and TRBJ2-1; TRBD2 aligns across 11 bases. V lost 3 bases to trimming and J lost 8 bases; unmatched junction nucleotides: 6. Per germline, CDR1 MRHNA and CDR2 SNTAGT. This CDR3 contains 15 residues. The CDR3 protein is CASSESSGGVDEQFF. The CDR3 DNA follows: TGTGCCAGCAGTGAGAGTAGCGGGGGGGTCGATGAGCAGTTCTTC.

This clonotype turned up a few times. The CDR3 coding sequence is TGTGCCAGCAGCTTAGACAGGGACCAGCCCCAGCATTTT. This sequence encodes CASSLDRDQPQHF. J is TRBJ1-5 and V is TRBV7-2; TRBD1 might be the D (6 bases). Germline CDR1 reads SGHTA; CDR2 reads FQGNSA. V gave up 1 base and J gave up 7 bases, with 8 bases separating them. This CDR3 is built from 13 residues.

The chain employs TRBV5-3 and TRBJ2-7; D not resolved. TRBV5-3 is treated as an ORF (open reading frame) with a function not yet certain. The CDR3 runs to 15 residues. V lost 3 bases and J lost 3, with 16 bases in between. CDR3 sequence: CARSSVRAIDYEQYV. DNA for the CDR3: TGTGCCAGAAGCTCGGTCCGGGCGATCGACTACGAGCAGTACGTC.

V gene TRBV6-6 combines with J gene TRBJ1-6, with D possibly matching TRBD1 (6 bases). The V gene lost 7 bases and the J gene lost 7 bases, with 17 bases spanning the gap. The CDR3 runs 15 residues. In germline, CDR1 is MNHNY, CDR2 SVGAGI (reference sequence). The CDR3 DNA reads as TGTGCCAGCACAAACCGGGACACCACAAATTCACCCCTCCACTTT. Amino acids: CASTNRDTTNSPLHF.

This clonotype was observed many times. This chain connects TRBV28 to TRBJ2-1; D is unclear. V gave up 5 bases and J gave up 5 bases, with 4 bases separating them. The V gene's germline CDR1 is MDHEN and CDR2 SYDVKM. The CDR3 contains 11 residues. For the CDR3, the DNA is TGTGCCAGCAGTCCCGACAATGAGCAGTTCTTC. This codes for CASSPDNEQFF.

This CDR3 reads CASSYSGWGSYEQYF. DNA of the CDR3: TGTGCCAGCAGTTACTCGGGATGGGGCTCCTACGAGCAGTACTTC. V and J are TRBV6-5 and TRBJ2-7; D call uncertain. V lost 0 bases, J lost 0 bases, and 9 bases lay in between. The CDR3 consists of 15 residues. Germline CDR1 reads MNHEY; CDR2 reads SVGAGI.

The rearrangement joins TRBV3-1 to TRBJ2-7; unclear D gene. Germline V gives CDR1 LGHDT, CDR2 YNNKEL (reference sequence). V lost 4 bases and J 5 bases, leaving 18 bases between the germline ends. The CDR3 has 15 residues. The chain's CDR3 is CASSRDGTRRDEQYF. The CDR3 DNA sequence: TGTGCCAGCAGCCGGGATGGCACACGACGGGACGAGCAGTACTTC.

This clonotype was detected once. V usage is TRBV13 and J usage is TRBJ2-5, with 7 positions matching TRBD1. V was clipped by 5 bases and J by 4 bases; unmatched bases: 10. The CDR3 is made up of 15 amino acids. Germline assignment: CDR1 PRHDT and CDR2 FYEKMQ (reference sequence). CDR3 sequence reads: CASSARDSQRETQYF. The CDR3 DNA sequence: TGTGCCAGCAGCGCCCGGGACAGCCAACGAGAGACCCAGTACTTC.

CDR3 nucleotide sequence: TGCAGTGCTACCCCCGGGACAGCGTATGGCTACACCTTC. This gives the protein CSATPGTAYGYTF. J is TRBJ1-2 and V is TRBV20-1; 7 nucleotides agree with TRBD1. After removal of 4 bases from V and 5 bases from J, the junction contained 7 bases not matched to a gene. CDR3 size: 13 residues. Germline V gives CDR1 DFQATT, CDR2 SNEGSKA (reference sequence).

This chain uses TRBV29-1 with TRBJ2-1; unclear D gene. CDR1 is SQVTM, CDR2 ANQGSEA, per germline. The CDR3 loop spans 10 amino acids. The ends were cut back, 6 bases at V and 4 bases at J, with 4 bases in the middle. DNA for the CDR3: TGCAGCGTCCAATACAATGAGCAGTTCTTC. Encoded protein: CSVQYNEQFF.

This clonotype was recorded at least ten times. The V gene is TRBV12-3 or TRBV12-4, the J gene TRBJ2-7; tentative D call: TRBD1 (5 bases). The V end was cut by 1 base, the J end by 3 bases, with 10 bases between. The CDR3 extends over 14 amino acids. CDR3 sequence reads: CASSLGGSDYEQYV. CDR3 DNA sequence: TGTGCCAGCAGTTTAGGGGGCTCCGACTACGAGCAGTACGTC.

Notes on this clonotype: At one boundary the junction diverges from the germline segment, which might be a read error. The rearrangement joins TRBV9 to TRBJ2-3; D assignment may be TRBD1 or TRBD2 (5 bases each). This CDR3 has 15 residues. CDR1 is SGDLS, CDR2 YYNGEE, per germline. CDR3 region: CASSVDGASTDTRYF. In DNA, the CDR3 is TGTGCCAGCAGCGTAGACGGGGCGAGCACAGATACGCGGTATTTT.

The rearrangement joins TRBV20-1 to TRBJ1-5; D gene unclear. Trimming shortened V by 0 bases and J by 8 bases, and 17 bases separated the two germline ends. Germline CDR1 and CDR2: DFQATT and SNEGSKA (reference sequence). CDR3 length: 15 amino acids. CDR3 in DNA: TGCAGTGCTAGAGATGAAAACGGGTTTGTGGAGCCCCAGCATTTT. Protein sequence: CSARDENGFVEPQHF.

V gene TRBV10-2 combines with J gene TRBJ1-1; D call uncertain. Trimming took off 7 bases at V and 3 bases at J, with 9 bases between the two ends. The CDR3 is made up of 12 amino acids. The germline V gene encodes CDR1 WSHSY and CDR2 SAAADI. Here the CDR3 reads CASNPGYTEAFF. The DNA of the CDR3 is TGCGCCAGCAATCCGGGGTACACTGAAGCTTTCTTT.